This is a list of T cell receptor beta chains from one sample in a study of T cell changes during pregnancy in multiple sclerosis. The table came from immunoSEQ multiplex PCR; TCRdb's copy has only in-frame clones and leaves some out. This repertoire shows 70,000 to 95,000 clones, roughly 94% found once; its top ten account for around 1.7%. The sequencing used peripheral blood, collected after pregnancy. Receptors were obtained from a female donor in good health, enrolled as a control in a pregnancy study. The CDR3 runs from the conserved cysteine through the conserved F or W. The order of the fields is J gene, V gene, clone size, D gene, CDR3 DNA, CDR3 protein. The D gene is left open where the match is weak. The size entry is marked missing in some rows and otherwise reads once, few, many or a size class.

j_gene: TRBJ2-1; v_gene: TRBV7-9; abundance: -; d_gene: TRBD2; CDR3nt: TGTGCCAGCAGCTTACGGGTAACTAGCGTACACAATGAGCAGTTCTTC; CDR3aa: CASSLRVTSVHNEQFF
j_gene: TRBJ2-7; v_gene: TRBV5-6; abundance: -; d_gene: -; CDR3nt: TGTGCCAGCAGCTTGGTTCCAGATAACTACGAGCAGTACTTC; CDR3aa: CASSLVPDNYEQYF
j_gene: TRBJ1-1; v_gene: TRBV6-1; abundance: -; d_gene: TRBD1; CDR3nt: TGTGCCAGCAGTGCCGGGACAGGCATGAACACTGAAGCTTTCTTT; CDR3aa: CASSAGTGMNTEAFF
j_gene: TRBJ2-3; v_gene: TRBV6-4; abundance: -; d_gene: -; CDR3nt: TGTGCCAGCAGTGACTCGCAGGGGCCAGATACGCAGTATTTT; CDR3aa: CASSDSQGPDTQYF
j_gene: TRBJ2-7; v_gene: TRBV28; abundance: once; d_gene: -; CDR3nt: TGTGCCAGCAAAACCAGGAGGGGGACAGCGTCCTACGAGCAGTACTTC; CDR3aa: CASKTRRGTASYEQYF
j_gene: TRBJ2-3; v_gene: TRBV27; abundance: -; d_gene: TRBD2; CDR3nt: TGTGCCAGCAGTTTATCCCTAGCGGGAGGGCGGGCAGATACGCAGTATTTT; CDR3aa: CASSLSLAGGRADTQYF
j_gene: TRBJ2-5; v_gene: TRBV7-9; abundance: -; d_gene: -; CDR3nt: TGTGCCAGCAGCCTTCAGGGCAGGAAGACCCAGTACTTC; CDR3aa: CASSLQGRKTQYF
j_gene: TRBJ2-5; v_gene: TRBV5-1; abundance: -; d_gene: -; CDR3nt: TGCGCCAGCAGCTTGGGGACTAACTCACAACAAGAGACCCAGTACTTC; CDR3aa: CASSLGTNSQQETQYF
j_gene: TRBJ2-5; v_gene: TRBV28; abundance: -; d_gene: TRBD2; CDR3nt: TGTGCCAGCAGTTTATCGGGAGGAGAGACCCAGTACTTC; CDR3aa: CASSLSGGETQYF
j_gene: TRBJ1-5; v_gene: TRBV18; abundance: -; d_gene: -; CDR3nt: TGTGCCAGCTCATTACAGGGACGCAATCAGCCCCAGCATTTT; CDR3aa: CASSLQGRNQPQHF
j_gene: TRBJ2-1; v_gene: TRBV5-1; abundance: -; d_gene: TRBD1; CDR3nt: TGCGCCAGCGGACCGGGACAGGGGGCCTACAATGAGCAGTTCTTC; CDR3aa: CASGPGQGAYNEQFF
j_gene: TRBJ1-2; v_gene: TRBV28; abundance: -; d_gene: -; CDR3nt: TGTGCCATAGAGGATAGACGCGAGAGTGGCTACACCTTC; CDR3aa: CAIEDRRESGYTF
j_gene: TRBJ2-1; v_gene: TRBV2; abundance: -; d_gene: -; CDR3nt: TGTGCCAGCAGGACACAGCTACGAGTTTACACATACAATGAGCAGTTCTTC; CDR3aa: CASRTQLRVYTYNEQFF
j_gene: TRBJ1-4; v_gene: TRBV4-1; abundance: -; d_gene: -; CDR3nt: TGCGCCAGCACCCCCGGACAGACCTTAGCAACTAATGAAAAACTGTTTTTT; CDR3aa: CASTPGQTLATNEKLFF
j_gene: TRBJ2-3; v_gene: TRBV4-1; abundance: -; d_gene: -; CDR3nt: TGCGCCAGCAGCCCCTCCAAAGACGGGTCGGATACGCAGTATTTT; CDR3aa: CASSPSKDGSDTQYF
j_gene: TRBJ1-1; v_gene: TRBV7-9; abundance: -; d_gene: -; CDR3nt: TGTGCCAGCAGCTTGAGCAGGTTGGACACTGAAGCTTTCTTT; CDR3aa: CASSLSRLDTEAFF
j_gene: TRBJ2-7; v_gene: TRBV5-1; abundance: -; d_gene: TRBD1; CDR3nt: TGCGCCAGCAGCTTAGGGGGCACAGGAGGCGAGCAGTACTTC; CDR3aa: CASSLGGTGGEQYF
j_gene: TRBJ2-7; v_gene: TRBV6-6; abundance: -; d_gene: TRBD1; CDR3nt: TGTGCCAGCAGCCCGGACAGGGGGGACGAGCAGTACTTC; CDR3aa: CASSPDRGDEQYF
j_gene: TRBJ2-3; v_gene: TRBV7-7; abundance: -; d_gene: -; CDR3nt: TGTGCCAGCAGCCCGACCGGGGGCACAGATACGCAGTATTTT; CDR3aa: CASSPTGGTDTQYF
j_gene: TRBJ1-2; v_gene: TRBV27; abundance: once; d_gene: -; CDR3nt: TGTGCCAGCAGTCAAAAACAGGGTTCCTATGGCTACACCTTC; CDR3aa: CASSQKQGSYGYTF
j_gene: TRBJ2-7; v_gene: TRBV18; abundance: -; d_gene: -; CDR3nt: TGTGCCAGCTCACCTGCATACCAGGGGGAGCAGTACTTC; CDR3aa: CASSPAYQGEQYF
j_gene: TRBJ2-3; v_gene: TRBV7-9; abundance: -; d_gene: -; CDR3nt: TGTGCCAGCAGCTTACAGGGGGATACGCAGTATTTT; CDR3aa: CASSLQGDTQYF
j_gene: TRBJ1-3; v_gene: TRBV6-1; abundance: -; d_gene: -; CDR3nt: TGTGCCAGCAGTGTACTACCCTCTGGAAACACCATATATTTT; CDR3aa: CASSVLPSGNTIYF
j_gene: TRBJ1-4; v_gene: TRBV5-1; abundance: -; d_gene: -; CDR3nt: TGCGCCAGCAGCTTGGATGGAGGACCAATTGAAAAACTGTTTTTT; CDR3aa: CASSLDGGPIEKLFF
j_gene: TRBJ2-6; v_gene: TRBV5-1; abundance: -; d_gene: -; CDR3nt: TGCGCCAGCAGCGTATCAGGGGATGGGGCCAACGTCCTGACTTTC; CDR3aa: CASSVSGDGANVLTF
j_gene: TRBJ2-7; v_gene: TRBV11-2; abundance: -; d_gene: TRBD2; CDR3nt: TGTGCCAGCAGCCTACGCGGGGGGCCAAGCTCCTACGAGCAGTACTTC; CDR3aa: CASSLRGGPSSYEQYF
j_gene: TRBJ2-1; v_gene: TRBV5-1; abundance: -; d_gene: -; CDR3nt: TGCGCCAGCAGCTCCTCGGGTCCATTAGTAAACAATGAGCAGTTCTTC; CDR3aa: CASSSSGPLVNNEQFF
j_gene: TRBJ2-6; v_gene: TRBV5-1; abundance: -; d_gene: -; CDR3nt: TGCGCCAGCCGCGATCCAGGGGGGACTGGGGCCAACGTCCTGACTTTC; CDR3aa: CASRDPGGTGANVLTF
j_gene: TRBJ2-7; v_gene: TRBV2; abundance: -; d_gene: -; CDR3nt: TGTGCCAGCAGTGCCGGGACTGGGGGTCGCGAGCAGTACTTC; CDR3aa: CASSAGTGGREQYF
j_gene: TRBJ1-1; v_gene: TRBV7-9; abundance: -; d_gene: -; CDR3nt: TGTGCCAGCAGCTTACAGGGTTTCCCCGCTGAAGCTTTCTTT; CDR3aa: CASSLQGFPAEAFF
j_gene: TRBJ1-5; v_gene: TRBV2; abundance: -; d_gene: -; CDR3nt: TGTGCCAGCAGTGCCGAGACCCCCGGGCAGCCCCAGCATTTT; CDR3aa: CASSAETPGQPQHF
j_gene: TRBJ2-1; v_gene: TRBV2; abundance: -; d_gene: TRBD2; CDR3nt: TGTGCCAGCTTCTGGACTAGCGGGAGTAATGAGCAGTTCTTC; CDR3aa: CASFWTSGSNEQFF
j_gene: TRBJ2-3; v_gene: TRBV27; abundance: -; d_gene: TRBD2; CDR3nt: TGTGCCAGCAGTTTCCTTAGGCGGGAGCAGAGAGATACGCAGTATTTT; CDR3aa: CASSFLRREQRDTQYF
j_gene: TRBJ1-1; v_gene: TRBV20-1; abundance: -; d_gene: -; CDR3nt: TGCAGTGCTAGTCGGGCAGGGGCAACTTTCTTT; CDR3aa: CSASRAGATFF
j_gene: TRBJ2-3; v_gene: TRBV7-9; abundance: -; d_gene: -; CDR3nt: TGTGCCACCGCGGAGGAAGGCGATACGCAGTATTTT; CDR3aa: CATAEEGDTQYF
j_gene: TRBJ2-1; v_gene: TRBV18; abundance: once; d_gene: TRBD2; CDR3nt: TGTGCCAGCTCACCGTTAGCGGGAGGTGAGCAGTTCTTC; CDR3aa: CASSPLAGGEQFF
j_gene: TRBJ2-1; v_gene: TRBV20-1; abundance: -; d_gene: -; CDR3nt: TGCAGTGCTAGATCAGTGGAGAAACAGTTCTTC; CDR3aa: CSARSVEKQFF
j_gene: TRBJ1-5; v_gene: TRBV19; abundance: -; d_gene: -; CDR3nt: TGTGCCAGTAGTGGCGACCTGCCCGGGGGGGGCCGCCTTGGGGCCCAGCATTTT; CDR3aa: CASSGDLPGGGRLGAQHF
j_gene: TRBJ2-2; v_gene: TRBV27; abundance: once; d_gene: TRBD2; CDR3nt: TGTGCCAGCAGTCACAACGCGGGGGGGATTAAAGGCTACACCGGGGAGCTGTTTTTT; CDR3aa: CASSHNAGGIKGYTGELFF
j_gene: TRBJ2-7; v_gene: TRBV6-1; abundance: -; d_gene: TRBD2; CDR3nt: TGTGCCAGCAGTGAAGGTGGACTAGCGGAGACCTACGAGCAGTACTTC; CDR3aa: CASSEGGLAETYEQYF
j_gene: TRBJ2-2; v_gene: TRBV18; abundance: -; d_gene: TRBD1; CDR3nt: TGTGCCAGCTCACCAGGGACAGGGGCAAACACCGGGGAGCTGTTTTTT; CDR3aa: CASSPGTGANTGELFF
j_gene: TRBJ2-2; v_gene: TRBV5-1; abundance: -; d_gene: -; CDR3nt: TGCGCCAGCAGCCCGCAGGGCGGAAGAACAACCGGGGAGCTGTTTTTT; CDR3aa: CASSPQGGRTTGELFF
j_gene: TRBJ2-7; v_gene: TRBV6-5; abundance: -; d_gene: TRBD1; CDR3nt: TGTGCCAGCACTTCGGGACAGGGCTACGAGCAGTACTTC; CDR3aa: CASTSGQGYEQYF
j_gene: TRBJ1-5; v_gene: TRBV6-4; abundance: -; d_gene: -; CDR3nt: TGTGCCAGCAGTGAAGGGACAAGGAATCAGCCCCAGCATTTT; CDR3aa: CASSEGTRNQPQHF
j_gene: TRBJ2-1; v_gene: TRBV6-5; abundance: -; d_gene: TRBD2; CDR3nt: TGTGCCAGCAGTTACTCGGTAGCGGGAGTTTCCAATGAGCAGTTCTTC; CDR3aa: CASSYSVAGVSNEQFF
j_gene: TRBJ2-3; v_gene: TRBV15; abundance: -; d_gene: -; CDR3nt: TGTGCCACCTGGGCGGGCAGGCGATTGACAGATACGCAGTATTTT; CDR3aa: CATWAGRRLTDTQYF
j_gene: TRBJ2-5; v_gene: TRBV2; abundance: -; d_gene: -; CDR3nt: TGTGCCAGCAGTTCACAGGGAAGTAGTTTCGGCGAGACCCAGTACTTC; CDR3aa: CASSSQGSSFGETQYF
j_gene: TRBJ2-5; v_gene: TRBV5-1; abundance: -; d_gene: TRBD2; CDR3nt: TGCGCCAGCAGGGACGGACTAGAAGAGACCCAGTACTTC; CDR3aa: CASRDGLEETQYF
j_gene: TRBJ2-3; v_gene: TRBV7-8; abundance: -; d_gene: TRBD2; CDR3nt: TGTGCCAGCAGCGGAAGACTAGCGGGAGTAACAGATACGCAGTATTTT; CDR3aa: CASSGRLAGVTDTQYF
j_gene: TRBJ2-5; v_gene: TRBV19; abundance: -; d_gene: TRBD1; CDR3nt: TGTGCCACCGGGGACAGGGGAGAGACCCAGTACTTC; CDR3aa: CATGDRGETQYF
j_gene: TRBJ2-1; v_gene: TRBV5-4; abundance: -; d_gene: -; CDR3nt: TGTGCCAGCAGCTCCGGGGGTGGGGGACCCGTTTACAATGAGCAGTTCTTC; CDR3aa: CASSSGGGGPVYNEQFF
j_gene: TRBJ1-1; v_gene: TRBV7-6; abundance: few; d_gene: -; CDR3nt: TGTGCCAGCAGGGGCAGACCGAACACTGAAGCTTTCTTT; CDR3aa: CASRGRPNTEAFF
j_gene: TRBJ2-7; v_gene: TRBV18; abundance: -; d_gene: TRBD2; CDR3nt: TGTGCCAGCTCACCTCGGACTAGCGCAAACGGGGAGCAGTACTTC; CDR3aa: CASSPRTSANGEQYF
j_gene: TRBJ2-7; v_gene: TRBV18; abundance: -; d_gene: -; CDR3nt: TGTGCCGGCGGGGCAGGGAACGAGCAGTACTTC; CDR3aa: CAGGAGNEQYF
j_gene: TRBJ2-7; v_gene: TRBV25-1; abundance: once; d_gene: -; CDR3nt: TGTGCCAGCAGTCTTTTCACAGGGAGTTCCTACGAGCAGTACTTC; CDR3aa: CASSLFTGSSYEQYF
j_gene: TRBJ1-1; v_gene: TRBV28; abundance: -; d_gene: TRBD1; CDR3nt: TGTGCCAGCAGTTCGCCTCACTCAGGGGGTACTGAAGCTTTCTTT; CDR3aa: CASSSPHSGGTEAFF
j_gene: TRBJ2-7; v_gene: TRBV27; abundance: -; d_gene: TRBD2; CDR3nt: TGTGCCAGCAGTTTATACGGGGAAGGGAGGGACTACGAGCAGTACTTC; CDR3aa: CASSLYGEGRDYEQYF
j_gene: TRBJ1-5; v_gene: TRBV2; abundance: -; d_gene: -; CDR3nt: TGTGCCAGCCAGCCCGAGGGCAATCAGCCCCAGCATTTT; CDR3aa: CASQPEGNQPQHF
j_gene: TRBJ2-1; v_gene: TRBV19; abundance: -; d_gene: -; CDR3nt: TGTGCCAGTAGTATCCCCCCGACTAGATTCTCCTACAATGAGCAGTTCTTC; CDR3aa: CASSIPPTRFSYNEQFF
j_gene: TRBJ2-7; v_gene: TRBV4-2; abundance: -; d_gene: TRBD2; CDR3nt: TGTGCCAGCAGCCTCTTTATGGCTAGCGGGTCTTACGAGCAGTACTTC; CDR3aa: CASSLFMASGSYEQYF